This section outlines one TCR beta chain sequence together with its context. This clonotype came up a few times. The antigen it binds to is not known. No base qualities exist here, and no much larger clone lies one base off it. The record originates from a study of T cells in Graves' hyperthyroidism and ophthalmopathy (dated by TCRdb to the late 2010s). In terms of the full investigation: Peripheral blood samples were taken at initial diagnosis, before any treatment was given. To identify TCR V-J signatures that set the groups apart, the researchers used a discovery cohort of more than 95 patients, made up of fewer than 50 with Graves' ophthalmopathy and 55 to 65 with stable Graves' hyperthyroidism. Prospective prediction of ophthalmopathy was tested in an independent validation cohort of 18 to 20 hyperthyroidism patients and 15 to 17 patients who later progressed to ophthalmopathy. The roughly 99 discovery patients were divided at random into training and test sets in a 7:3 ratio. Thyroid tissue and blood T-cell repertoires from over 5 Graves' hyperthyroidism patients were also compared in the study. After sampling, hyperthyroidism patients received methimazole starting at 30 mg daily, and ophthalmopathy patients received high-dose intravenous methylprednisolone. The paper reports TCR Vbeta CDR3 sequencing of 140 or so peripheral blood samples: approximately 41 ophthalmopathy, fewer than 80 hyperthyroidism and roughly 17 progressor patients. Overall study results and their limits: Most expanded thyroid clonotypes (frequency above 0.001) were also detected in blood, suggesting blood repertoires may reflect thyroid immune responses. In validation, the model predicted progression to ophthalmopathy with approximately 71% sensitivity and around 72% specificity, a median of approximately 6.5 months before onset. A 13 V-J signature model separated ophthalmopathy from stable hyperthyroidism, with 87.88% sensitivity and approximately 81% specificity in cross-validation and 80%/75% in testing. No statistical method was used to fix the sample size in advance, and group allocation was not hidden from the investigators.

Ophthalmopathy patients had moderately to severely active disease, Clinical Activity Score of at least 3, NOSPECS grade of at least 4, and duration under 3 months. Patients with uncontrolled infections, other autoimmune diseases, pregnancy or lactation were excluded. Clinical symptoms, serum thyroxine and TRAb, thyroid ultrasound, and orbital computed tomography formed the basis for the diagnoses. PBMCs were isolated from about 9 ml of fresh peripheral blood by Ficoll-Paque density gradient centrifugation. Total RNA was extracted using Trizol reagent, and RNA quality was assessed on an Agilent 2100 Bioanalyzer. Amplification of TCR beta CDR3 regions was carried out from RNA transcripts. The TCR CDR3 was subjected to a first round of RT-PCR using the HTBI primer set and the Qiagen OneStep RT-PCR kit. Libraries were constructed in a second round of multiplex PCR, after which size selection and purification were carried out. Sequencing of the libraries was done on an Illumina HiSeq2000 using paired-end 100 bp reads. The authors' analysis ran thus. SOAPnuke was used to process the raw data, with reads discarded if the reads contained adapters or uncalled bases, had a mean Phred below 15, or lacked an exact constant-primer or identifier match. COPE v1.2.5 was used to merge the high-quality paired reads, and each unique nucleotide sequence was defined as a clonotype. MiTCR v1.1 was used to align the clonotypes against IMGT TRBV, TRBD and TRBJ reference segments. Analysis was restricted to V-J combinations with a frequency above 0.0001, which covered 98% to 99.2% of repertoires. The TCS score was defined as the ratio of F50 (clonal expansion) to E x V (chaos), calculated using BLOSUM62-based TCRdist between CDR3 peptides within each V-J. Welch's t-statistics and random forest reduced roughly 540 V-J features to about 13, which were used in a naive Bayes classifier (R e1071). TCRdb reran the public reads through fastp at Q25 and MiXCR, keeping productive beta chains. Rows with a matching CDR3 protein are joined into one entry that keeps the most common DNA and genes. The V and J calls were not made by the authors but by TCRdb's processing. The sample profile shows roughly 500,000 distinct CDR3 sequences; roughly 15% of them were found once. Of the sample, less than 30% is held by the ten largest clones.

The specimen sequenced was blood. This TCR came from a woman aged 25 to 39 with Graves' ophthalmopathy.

This receptor has the CDR3 CASNRAGAHYGYTF. The sequenced DNA is TGTGCCAGCAACCGGGCAGGGGCCCACTATGGCTACACCTTC. The chain uses TRBV6-2 or TRBV6-3 and TRBJ1-2; the best D guess is TRBD1, with 6 bases matching. V drops 7 bases and J drops 3 bases, leaving 15 bases in between. CDR1 and CDR2, per the germline V gene, are MNHEY and SVGEGT. From the cysteine through the phenylalanine, the CDR3 covers 14 amino acids. Kept here is only the CDR3 DNA, which spans 42 bases and is read in frame from base 1.